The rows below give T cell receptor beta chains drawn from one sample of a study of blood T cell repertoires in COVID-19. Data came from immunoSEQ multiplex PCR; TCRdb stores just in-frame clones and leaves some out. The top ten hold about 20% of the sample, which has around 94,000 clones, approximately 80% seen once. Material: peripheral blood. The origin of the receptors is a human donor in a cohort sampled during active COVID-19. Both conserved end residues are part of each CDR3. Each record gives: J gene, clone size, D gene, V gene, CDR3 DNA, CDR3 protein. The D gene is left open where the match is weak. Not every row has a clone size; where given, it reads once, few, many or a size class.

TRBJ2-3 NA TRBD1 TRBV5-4 TGTGCCACCGGACAGGGCACCACAGATACGCAGTATTTT CATGQGTTDTQYF
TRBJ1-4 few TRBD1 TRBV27 TGTGCCAGCAGTTTTCGCCCGGGACAGGGCAATGAAAAACTGTTTTTT CASSFRPGQGNEKLFF
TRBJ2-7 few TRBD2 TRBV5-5 TGTGCCAGCAGCTTGGCTCAACAGCGGGAGTACGAGCAGTACTTC CASSLAQQREYEQYF
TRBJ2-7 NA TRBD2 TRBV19 TGTGCCAGTAGGGCCGGGACTAGCGGGTACTACGAGCAGTACTTC CASRAGTSGYYEQYF
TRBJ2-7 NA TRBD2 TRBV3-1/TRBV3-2 TGTGCCAGCAGCCAAGGTCTAGCGGGATTCTCGGGGTACGAGCAGTACTTC CASSQGLAGFSGYEQYF
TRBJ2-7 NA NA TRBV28 TGTGCCAGCGAGGGCGCCGTATACGAGCAGTACTTC CASEGAVYEQYF
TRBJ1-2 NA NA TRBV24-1 TGTGCCACCAGTGATCCGGGGGGACGAGGCTACACCTTC CATSDPGGRGYTF
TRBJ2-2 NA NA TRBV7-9 TGTGCCAGCAGCCTAGGCGGGCTCTTGCCCGGGGAGCTGTTTTTT CASSLGGLLPGELFF
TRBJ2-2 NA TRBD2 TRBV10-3 TGTGCCAACTCACTAGCGGGTGTAAACACCGGGGAGCTGTTTTTT CANSLAGVNTGELFF
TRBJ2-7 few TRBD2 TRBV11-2 TGTGCCAGCAGCTTATCGCCGGGGGGAACCTACGAGCAGTACTTC CASSLSPGGTYEQYF
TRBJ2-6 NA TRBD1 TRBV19 TGTGCCAGTAGACGGACAGGGGGCTTAGCGGGGGCCAACGTCCTGACTTTC CASRRTGGLAGANVLTF
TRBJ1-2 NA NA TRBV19 TGTGCCTCCCGGGGGGGGGACTATGGCTACACCTTC CASRGGDYGYTF
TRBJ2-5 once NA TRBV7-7 TGTGCCAGCAGCCCCCCCCCTATCGGGAGTTTGGAGACCCAGTACTTC CASSPPPIGSLETQYF
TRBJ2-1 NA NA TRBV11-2 TGTGCCAGCAGCTTGAGGTCCTACAATGAGCAGTTCTTC CASSLRSYNEQFF
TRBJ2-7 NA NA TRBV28 TGTGCCAGCAGTCGGATTTCAGGGGTCCACGAGCAGTACTTC CASSRISGVHEQYF
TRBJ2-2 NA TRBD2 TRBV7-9 TGTGCCAGCAGCACCCTTAGGGCAGTCGGGGAGGGCCGAATCCGGGAGCTGTTTTTT CASSTLRAVGEGRIRELFF
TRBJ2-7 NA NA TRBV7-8 TGTGCCAGCAGCCCGGGGGTTTCCTACGAGCAGTACTTC CASSPGVSYEQYF
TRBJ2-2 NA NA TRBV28 TGTGCCAGCAGTTTGGTCTCCCATGCGGGGCCCAACACCGGGGAGCTGTTTTTT CASSLVSHAGPNTGELFF
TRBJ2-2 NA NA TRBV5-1 TGCGCCAGCAGCTCGGGGACTGGGACCGGGGAGCTGTTTTTT CASSSGTGTGELFF
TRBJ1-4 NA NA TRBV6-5 TGTGCCAGCACCCCACGGCCCGGGGAAAAACTGTTTTTT CASTPRPGEKLFF
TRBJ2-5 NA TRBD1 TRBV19 TGTGCCAGTAGAGACAGGGCCGCGGGAGAGACCCAGTACTTC CASRDRAAGETQYF
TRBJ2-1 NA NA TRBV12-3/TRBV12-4 TGTGCCAGCAGTTCTAGCGATGGCAATGAGCAGTTCTTC CASSSSDGNEQFF
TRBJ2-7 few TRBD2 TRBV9 TGTGCCAGCAGCGTAGAGGGGACTAGCGAGTACGAGCAGTACTTC CASSVEGTSEYEQYF
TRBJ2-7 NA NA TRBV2 TGTGCCAGCAAACAGAACCAATACGAGCAGTACTTC CASKQNQYEQYF
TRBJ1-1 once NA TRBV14 TGTGCCAGCAGCGCGGTCAACACTGAAGCTTTCTTT CASSAVNTEAFF
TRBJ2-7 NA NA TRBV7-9 TGTGCCAGCAGCTTATCTTGGGGAGGAACCCACGAGCAGTACTTC CASSLSWGGTHEQYF
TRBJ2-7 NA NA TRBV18 TGTGCCAGCTCAGTATCCAGGGAGGGGGGCGAGCAGTACTTC CASSVSREGGEQYF
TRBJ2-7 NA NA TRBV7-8 TGTGCCAGCAGCACCCTAGTTCAGCGGACTGGCTACGAGCAGTACTTC CASSTLVQRTGYEQYF
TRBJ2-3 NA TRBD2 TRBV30 TGTGCCTGGAGTGGGCGGGAGGGAAGCACAGATACGCAGTATTTT CAWSGREGSTDTQYF
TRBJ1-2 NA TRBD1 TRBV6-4 TGTGCCAGCAGTGATCGACAGGGCCCCGGCTATGACTATGGCTACACCTTC CASSDRQGPGYDYGYTF
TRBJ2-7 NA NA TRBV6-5 TGTGCCAGCAGTTACGGCGAGCGGTTCTACGAGCAGTACTTC CASSYGERFYEQYF
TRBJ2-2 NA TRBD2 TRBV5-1 TGCGCCAGCAGCCCCGGGGGGAGCGGCACCGGGGAGCTGTTTTTT CASSPGGSGTGELFF
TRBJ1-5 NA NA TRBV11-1 TGTGCCAGCAGCTTAGACCCCAACGGGGATCAGCCCCAGCATTTT CASSLDPNGDQPQHF
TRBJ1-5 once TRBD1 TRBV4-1 TGCGCCAGCAGCCAACCCGACAGGGACGATCAGCCCCAGCATTTT CASSQPDRDDQPQHF
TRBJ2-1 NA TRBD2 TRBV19 TGTGCCAGTACCCCCACCCGACTAGCGGGAGGCAATGAGCAGTTCTTC CASTPTRLAGGNEQFF
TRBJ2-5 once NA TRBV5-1 TGCGCCAGCAGCCCCCTCCAGCGGTCACAAGAGACCCAGTACTTC CASSPLQRSQETQYF
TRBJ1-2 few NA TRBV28 TGTGCCAGCACCCAATGGAGCTGGGGGCCTGGCTACACCTTC CASTQWSWGPGYTF
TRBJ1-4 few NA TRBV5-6 TGTGCCAGCAGTTCGGGTGAAAAACTGTTTTTT CASSSGEKLFF
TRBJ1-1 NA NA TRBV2 TGTGCCAGCAGTAACAGGGATGGTAACACTGAAGCTTTCTTT CASSNRDGNTEAFF
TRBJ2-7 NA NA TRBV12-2 TGTGCAAGTCGCTTAGCGAGACTAGCGGGAGGCGAGCAGTACTTC CASRLARLAGGEQYF
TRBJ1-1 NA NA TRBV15 TGTGCCACCAGCAGAGACGATTTGCGCGCTGAAGCTTTCTTT CATSRDDLRAEAFF